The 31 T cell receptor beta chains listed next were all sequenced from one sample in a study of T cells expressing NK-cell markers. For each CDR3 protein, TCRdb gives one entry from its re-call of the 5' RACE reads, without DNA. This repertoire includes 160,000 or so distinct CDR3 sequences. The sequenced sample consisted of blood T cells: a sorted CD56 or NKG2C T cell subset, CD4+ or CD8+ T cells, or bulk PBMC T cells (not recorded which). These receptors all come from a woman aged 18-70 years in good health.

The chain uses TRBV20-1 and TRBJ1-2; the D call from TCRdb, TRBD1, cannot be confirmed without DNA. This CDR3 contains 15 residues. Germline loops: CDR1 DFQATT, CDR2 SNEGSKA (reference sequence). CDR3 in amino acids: CSARRTGDKGYGYTF.

The CDR3 sequence: CASSFARGNEQFF. The V and J genes are TRBV7-3 and TRBJ2-1; TCRdb picks TRBD1, but there is no DNA to check that call. The CDR3 spans 13 residues. The germline gives CDR1 SGHTA, CDR2 FQGTGA.

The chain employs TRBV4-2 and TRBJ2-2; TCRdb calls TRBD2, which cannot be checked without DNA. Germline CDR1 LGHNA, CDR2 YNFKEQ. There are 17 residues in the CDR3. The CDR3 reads CASSQDSLAGVSGELFF.

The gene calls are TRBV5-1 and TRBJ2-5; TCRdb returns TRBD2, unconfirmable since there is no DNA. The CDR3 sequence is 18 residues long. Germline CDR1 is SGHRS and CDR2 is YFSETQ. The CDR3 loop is CASSLGRTSGAGPETQYF.

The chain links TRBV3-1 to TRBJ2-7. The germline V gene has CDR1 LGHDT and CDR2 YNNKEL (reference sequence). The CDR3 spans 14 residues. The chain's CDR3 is CASSPLRSSYEQYF.

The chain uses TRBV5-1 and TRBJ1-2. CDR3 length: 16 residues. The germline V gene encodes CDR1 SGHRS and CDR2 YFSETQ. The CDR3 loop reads CASSSTFSPTNYGYTF.

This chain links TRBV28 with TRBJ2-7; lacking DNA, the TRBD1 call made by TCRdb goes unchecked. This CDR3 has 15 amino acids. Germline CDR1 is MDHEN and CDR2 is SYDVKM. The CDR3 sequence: CASSLSGGKGNEQYF.

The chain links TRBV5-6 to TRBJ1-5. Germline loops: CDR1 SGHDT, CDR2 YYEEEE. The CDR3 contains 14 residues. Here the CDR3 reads CASSPGGPNQPQHF. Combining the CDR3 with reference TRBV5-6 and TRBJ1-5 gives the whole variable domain DAGVTQSPTHLIKTRGQQVTLRCSPKSGHDTVSWYQQALGQGPQFIFQYYEEEERQRGNFPDRFSGHQFPNYSSELNVNALLLGDSALYLCASSPGGPNQPQHFGDGTRLSIL.

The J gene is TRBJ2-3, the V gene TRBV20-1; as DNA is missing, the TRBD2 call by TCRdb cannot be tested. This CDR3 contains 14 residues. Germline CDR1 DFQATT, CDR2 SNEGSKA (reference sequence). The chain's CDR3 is CSARLGTSRDTQYF.

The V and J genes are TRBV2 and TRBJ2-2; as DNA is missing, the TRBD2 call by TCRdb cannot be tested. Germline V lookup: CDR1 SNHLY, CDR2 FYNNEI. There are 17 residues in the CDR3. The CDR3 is CASTQRGGLSVPGELFF. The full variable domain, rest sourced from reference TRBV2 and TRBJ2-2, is EPEVTQTPSHQVTQMGQEVILRCVPISNHLYFYWYRQILGQKVEFLVSFYNNEISEKSEIFDDQFSVERPDGSNFTLKIRSTKLEDSAMYFCASTQRGGLSVPGELFFGEGSRLTVL.

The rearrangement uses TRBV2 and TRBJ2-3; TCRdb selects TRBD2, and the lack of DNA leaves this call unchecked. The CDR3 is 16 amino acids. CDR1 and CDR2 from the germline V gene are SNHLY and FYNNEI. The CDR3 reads CASTKTSGYGTDTQYF.

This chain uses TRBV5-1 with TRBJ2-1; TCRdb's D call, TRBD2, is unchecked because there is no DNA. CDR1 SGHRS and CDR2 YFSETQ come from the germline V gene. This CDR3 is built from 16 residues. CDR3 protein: CASSFVIAGGYNEQFF.

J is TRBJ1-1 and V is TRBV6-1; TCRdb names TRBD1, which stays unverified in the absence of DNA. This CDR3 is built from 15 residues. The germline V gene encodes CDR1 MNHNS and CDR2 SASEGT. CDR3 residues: CASSEVPRGVTEAFF.

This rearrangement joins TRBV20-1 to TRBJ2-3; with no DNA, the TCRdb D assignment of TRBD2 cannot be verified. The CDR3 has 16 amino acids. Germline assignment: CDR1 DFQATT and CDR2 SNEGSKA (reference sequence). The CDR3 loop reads CSARDLEGVATDTQYF.

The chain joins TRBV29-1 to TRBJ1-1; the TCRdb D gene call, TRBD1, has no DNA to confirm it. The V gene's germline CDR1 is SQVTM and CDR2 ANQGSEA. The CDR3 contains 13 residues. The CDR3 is CSVDGALRSEAFF.

The chain's CDR3 is CATSRSGRAGDTQYF. The genes are TRBV15 and TRBJ2-3; the D call of TRBD2 rests on TCRdb alone, since no DNA is present to check it. The germline V gene encodes CDR1 LNHNV and CDR2 YYDKDF (reference sequence). The CDR3 is 15 amino acids.

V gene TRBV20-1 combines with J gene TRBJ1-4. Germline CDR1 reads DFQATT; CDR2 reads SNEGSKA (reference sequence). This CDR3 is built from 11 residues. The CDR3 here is CSARLDEKLFF.

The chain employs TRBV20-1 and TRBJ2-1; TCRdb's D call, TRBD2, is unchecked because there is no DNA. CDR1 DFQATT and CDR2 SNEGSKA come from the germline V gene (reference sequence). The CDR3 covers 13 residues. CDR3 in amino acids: CSATSGSYYEQFF.

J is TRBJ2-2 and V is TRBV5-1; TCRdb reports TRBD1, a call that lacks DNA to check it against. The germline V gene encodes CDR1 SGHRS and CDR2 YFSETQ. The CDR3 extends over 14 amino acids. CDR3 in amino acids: CASSRGTASGELFF.

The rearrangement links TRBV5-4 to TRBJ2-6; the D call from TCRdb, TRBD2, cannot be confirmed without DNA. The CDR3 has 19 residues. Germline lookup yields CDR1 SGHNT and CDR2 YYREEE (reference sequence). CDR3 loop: CASSYASGGLSLSANVLTF.

The CDR3 here is CASSDEGRNEQYF. The chain uses TRBV9 and TRBJ2-7; absent DNA, TCRdb's TRBD1 call cannot be checked. This CDR3 region has 13 residues. Looked up from germline, CDR1 is SGDLS and CDR2 is YYNGEE.

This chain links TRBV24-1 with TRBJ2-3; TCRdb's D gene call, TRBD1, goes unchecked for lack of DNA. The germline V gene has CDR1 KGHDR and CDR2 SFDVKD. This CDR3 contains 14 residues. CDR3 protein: CATSDTQGTDTQYF.

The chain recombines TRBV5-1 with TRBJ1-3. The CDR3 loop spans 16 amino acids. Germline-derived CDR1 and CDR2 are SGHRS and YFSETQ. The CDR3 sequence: CASSPEPLGSGNTIYF.

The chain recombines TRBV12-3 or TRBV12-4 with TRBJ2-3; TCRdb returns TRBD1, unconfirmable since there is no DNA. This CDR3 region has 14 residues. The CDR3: CASSSGTRTDTQYF.

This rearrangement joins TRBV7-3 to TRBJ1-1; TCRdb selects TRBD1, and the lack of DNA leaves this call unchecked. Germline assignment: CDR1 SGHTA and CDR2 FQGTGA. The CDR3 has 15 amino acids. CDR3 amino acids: CASSLMGQGSTEAFF.

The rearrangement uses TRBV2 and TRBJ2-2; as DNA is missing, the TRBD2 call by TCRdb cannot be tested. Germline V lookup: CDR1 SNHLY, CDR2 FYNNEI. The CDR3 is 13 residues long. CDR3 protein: CASTGGDTGELFF.

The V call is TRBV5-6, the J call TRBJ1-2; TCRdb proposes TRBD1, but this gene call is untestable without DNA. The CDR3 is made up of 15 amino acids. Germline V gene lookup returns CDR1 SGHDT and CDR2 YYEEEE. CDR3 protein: CASSLSSTGVGGYTF.

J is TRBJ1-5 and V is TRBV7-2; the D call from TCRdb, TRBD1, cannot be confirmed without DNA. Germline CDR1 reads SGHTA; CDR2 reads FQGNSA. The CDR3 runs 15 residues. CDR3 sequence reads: CASSSPDRERQPQHF.

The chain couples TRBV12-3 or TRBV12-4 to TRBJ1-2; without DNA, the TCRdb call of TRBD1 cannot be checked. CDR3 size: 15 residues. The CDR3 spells CASAERGTGNYGYTF.

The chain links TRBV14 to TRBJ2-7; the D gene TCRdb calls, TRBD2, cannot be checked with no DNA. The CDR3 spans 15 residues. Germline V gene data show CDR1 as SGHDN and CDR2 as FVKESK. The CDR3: CASSQSSGRFNEQYF.

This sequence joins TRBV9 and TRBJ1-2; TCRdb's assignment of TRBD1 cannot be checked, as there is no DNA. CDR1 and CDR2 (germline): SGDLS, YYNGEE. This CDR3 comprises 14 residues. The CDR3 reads CASNPTGSNYGYTF.